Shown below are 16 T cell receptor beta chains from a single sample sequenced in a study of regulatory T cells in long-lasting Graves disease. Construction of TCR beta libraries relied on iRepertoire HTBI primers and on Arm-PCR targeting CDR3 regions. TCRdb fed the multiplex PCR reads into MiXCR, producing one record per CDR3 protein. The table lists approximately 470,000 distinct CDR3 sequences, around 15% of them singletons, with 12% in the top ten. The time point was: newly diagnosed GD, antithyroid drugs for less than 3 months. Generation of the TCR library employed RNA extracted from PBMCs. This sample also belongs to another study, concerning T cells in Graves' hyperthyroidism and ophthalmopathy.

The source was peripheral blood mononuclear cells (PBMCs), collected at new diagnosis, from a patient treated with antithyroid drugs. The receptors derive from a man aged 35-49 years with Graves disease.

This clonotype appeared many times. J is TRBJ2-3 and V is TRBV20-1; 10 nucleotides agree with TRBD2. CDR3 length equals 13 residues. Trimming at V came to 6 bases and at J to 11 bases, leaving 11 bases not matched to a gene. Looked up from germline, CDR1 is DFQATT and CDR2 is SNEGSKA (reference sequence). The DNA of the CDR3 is TGCAGTGCAGCCGGGACTAGCGCCGAGGAGCAGTATTTT. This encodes CSAAGTSAEEQYF.

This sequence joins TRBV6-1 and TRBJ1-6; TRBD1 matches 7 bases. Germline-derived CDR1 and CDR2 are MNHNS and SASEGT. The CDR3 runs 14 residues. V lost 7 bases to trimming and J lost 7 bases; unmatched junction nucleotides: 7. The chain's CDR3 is CASIVQGVNSPLHF. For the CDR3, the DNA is TGTGCCAGCATTGTCCAGGGGGTAAATTCACCCCTCCACTTT.

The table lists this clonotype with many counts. The CDR3 DNA is TGTGCCACCAGTGATAAACAGGGGGTCGGGCAGCCCCAGCATTTT. Its translation: CATSDKQGVGQPQHF. The chain combines TRBV24-1 with TRBJ1-5, with 8 bases identical to TRBD1. Germline V CDR1 and CDR2: KGHDR, SFDVKD. The V segment lost 3 bases and the J segment 7 bases; nucleotides outside the gene matches: 7. The CDR3 spans 15 residues.

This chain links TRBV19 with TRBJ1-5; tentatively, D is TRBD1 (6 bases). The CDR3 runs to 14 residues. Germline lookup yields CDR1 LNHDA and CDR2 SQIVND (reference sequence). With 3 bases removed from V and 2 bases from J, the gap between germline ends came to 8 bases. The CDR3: CASSIEGGNQPQHF. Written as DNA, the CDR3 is TGTGCCAGTAGTATCGAGGGGGGCAATCAGCCCCAGCATTTT.

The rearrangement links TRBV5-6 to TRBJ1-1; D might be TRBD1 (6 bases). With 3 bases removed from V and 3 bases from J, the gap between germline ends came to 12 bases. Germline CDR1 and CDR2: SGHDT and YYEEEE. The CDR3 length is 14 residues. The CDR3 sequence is CASSWGRGDTEAFF. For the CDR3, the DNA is TGTGCCAGCAGCTGGGGGCGAGGGGACACTGAAGCTTTCTTT.

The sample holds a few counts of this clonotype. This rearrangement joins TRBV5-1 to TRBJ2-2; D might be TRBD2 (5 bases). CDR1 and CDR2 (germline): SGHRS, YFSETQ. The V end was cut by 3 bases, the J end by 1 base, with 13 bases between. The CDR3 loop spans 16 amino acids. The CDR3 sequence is CASSSQSGLNTGELFF. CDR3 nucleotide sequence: TGCGCCAGCAGCTCTCAGTCTGGACTGAACACCGGGGAGCTGTTTTTT.

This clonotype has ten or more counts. CDR3 sequence (DNA): TGTGCCAGCACGCTTAGATCCAAGGTGAGTGAGCAGTTCTTC. Amino acids: CASTLRSKVSEQFF. This chain links TRBV12-3 or TRBV12-4 with TRBJ2-1; no clear D gene. The CDR3 extends over 14 amino acids. Trimming removed 7 bases from V and 9 bases from J, with 19 bases in between.

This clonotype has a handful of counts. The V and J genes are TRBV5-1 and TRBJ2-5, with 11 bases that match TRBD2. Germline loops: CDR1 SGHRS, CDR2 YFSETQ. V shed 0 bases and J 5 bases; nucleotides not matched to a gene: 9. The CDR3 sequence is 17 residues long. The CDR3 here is CASSLAVSGRAGETQYF. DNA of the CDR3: TGCGCCAGCAGCTTGGCCGTTAGCGGGAGGGCCGGGGAGACCCAGTACTTC.

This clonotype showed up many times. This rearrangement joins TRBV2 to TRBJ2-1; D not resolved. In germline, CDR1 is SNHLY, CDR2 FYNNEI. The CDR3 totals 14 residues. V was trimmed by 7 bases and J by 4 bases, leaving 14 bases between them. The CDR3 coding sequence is TGTGCCAGCACCAGAGATTTGGGGTACAATGAGCAGTTCTTC. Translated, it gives CASTRDLGYNEQFF.

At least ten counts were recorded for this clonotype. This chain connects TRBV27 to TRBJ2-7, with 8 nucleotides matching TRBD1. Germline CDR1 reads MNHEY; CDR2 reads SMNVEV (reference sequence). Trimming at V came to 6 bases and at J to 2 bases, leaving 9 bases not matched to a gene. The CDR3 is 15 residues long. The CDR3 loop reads CASSFVGTGPYEQYF. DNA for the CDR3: TGTGCCAGCAGCTTCGTCGGGACAGGTCCCTACGAGCAGTACTTC.

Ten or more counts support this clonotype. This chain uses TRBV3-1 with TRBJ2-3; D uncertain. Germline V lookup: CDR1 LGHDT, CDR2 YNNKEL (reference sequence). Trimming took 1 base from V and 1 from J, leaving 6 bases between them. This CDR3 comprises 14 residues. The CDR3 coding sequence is TGTGCCAGCAGCCAAGCCGGCCGCACAGATACGCAGTATTTT. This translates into CASSQAGRTDTQYF.

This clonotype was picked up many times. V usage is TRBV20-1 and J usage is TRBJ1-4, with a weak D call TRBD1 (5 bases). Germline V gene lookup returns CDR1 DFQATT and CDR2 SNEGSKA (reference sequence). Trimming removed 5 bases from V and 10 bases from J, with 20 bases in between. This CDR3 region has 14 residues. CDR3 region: CSAQATQGRGKLFF. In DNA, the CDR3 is TGCAGTGCTCAGGCCACTCAGGGTCGCGGAAAACTGTTTTTT.

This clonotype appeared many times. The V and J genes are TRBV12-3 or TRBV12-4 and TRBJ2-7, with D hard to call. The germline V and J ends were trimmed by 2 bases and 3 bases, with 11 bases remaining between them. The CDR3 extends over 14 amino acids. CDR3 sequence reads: CASSLQGFSYEQYF. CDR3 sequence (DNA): TGTGCCAGCAGTTTACAAGGTTTCAGCTACGAGCAGTACTTC.

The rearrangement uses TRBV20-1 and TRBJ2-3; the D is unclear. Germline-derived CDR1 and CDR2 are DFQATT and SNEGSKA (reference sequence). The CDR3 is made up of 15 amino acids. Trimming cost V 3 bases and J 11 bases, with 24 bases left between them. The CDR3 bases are TGCAGTGCTAGTGGTACAAGTGGAGAGTCCTGGGGGCAGTATTTT. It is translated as CSASGTSGESWGQYF.

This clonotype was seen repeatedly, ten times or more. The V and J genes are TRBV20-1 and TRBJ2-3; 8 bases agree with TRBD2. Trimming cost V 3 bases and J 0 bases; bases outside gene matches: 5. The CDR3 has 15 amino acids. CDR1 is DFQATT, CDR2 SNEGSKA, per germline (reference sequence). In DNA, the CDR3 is TGCAGTGCTAGCCCCCCTAGCGGGAGCACAGATACGCAGTATTTT. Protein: CSASPPSGSTDTQYF.

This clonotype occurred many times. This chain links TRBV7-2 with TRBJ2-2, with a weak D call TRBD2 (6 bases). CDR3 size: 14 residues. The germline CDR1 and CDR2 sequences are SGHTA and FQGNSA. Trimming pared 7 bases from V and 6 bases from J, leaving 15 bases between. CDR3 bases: TGTGCCAGCACTCCCGGGACTCTACCCGGGGAGCTGTTTTTT. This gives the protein CASTPGTLPGELFF.